The clone carrying this T cell receptor beta chain was found many times. Clones were read by immunoSEQ multiplex PCR, and TCRdb kept only the in-frame ones, dropping some. This sample has over 90,000 clones; roughly 86% occur once, and the top ten carry around 7%. This record comes from a study of blood T cell repertoires in COVID-19. Overall study: Samples of COVID-19 (acute and convalescent) were obtained from the United States, Italy and Spain.

CDR1 and CDR2 from the germline V gene are SGHNT and YENEEA. J lost 9 bases, V lost 2 bases, and 5 bases had no gene match. The CDR3 loop spans 14 amino acids. Sequencing was done on a sample of peripheral blood. The chain carries TRBV11-3 and TRBJ2-1; TRBD1 agrees at 9 bases. The clonotype originates from a man aged 45 to 65 with active or convalescent COVID-19. CDR3 loop: CASSLRQGDSEQFF. Here the CDR3 DNA reads TGTGCCAGCAGCTTAAGACAGGGGGATAGTGAGCAGTTCTTC.